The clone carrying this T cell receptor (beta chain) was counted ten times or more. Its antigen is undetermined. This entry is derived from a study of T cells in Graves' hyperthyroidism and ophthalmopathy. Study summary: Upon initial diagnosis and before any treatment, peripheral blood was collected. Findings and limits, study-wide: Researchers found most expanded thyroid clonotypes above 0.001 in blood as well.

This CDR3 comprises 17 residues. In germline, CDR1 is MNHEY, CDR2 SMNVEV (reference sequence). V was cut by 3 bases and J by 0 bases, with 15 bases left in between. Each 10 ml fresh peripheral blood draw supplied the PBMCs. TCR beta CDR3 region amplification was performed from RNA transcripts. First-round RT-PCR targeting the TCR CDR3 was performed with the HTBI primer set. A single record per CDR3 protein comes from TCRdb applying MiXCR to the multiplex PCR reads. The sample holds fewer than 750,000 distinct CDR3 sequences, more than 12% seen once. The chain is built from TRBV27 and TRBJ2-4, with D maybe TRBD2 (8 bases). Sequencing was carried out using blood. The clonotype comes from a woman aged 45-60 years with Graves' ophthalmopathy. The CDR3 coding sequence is TGTGCCAGCAGTTTCTTTCGGGAGGGGGCAGCCAAAAACATTCAGTACTTC. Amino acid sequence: CASSFFREGAAKNIQYF.